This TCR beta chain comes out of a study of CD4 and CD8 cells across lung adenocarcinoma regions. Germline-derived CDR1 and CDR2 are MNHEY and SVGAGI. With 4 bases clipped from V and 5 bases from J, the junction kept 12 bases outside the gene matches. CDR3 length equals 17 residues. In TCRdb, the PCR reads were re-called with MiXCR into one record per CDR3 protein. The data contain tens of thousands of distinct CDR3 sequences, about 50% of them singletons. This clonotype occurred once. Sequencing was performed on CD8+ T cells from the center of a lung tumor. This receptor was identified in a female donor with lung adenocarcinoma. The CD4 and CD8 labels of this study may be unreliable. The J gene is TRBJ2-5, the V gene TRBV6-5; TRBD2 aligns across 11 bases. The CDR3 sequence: CASSSRLAGGRGETQYF. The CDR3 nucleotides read TGTGCCAGCAGTTCACGCTTAGCGGGGGGGCGGGGGGAGACCCAGTACTTC.